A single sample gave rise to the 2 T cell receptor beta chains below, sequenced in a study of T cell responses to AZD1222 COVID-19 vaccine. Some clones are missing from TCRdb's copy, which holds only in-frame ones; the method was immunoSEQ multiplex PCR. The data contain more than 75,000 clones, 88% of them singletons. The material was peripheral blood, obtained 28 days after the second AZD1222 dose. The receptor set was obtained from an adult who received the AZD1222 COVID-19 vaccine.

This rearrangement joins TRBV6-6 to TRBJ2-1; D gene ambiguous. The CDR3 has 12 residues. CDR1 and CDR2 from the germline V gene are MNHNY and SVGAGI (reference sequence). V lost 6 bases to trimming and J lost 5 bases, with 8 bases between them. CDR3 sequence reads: CASSLDHNEQFF. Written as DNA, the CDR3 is TGTGCCAGCAGCCTTGATCACAATGAGCAGTTCTTC.

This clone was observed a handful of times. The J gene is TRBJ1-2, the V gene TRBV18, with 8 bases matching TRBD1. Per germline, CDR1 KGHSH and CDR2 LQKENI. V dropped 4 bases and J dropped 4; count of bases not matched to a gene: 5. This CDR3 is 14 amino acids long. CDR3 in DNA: TGTGCCAGCTCACAGGACAGGGTGGGCTATGGCTACACCTTC. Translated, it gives CASSQDRVGYGYTF.